The clone carrying this T cell receptor beta chain was seen many times. Its cognate antigen is unknown. Transcripts of RNA were the source for amplifying TCR beta CDR3 regions. First-round RT-PCR relied on HTBI primers, and a second-round multiplex PCR came next. TCRdb reprocessed the multiplex PCR reads with MiXCR, giving one entry per CDR3 protein. The sample lists fewer than 400,000 distinct CDR3 sequences; around 20% were seen once. This entry comes from a study of Graves' ophthalmopathy and Graves' hyperthyroidism. Study context: Before any treatment, peripheral blood was taken at the initial diagnosis. The study's findings and limits: Blood repertoires reportedly contained most expanded thyroid clonotypes above 0.001 frequency.

The CDR3 has 12 amino acids. Germline CDR1 reads SGHAT; CDR2 reads FQNNGV. Trimming removed 5 bases at V and 5 bases at J, with 10 bases between. Lactation, pregnancy, uncontrolled infections and other autoimmune diseases were all grounds for excluding patients. From fresh peripheral blood, about 10 ml in volume, the PBMCs were obtained. The chain carries TRBV11-2 and TRBJ2-7; D ambiguous. The sequenced sample consisted of peripheral blood. The source of this sequence is a woman aged 18-30 years with Graves' ophthalmopathy. CDR3 sequence reads: CASSRDWHEQYF. Written as DNA, the CDR3 is TGTGCCAGCAGCCGTGACTGGCACGAGCAGTACTTC.